The 5 T cell receptor beta chains presented below share a single source sample, sequenced in a study of blood T cell repertoires in COVID-19. Some clones are missing from TCRdb's copy, which holds only in-frame ones; the method was immunoSEQ multiplex PCR. The sample consists of 72,000 or so clones, 70% to 85% of them appearing once. The specimen was peripheral blood. The receptor set was obtained from an elderly man with active COVID-19.

The chain uses TRBV7-2 and TRBJ1-6, with 9 bases identical to TRBD1. The CDR3 extends over 15 amino acids. Losses at the gene ends were 0 bases for V and 9 bases for J; bases not matched to a gene: 3. Germline V CDR1 and CDR2: SGHTA, FQGNSA. Written as DNA, the CDR3 is TGTGCCAGCAGCTTAGCCTGGGACAGGGCTTCACCCCTCCACTTT. As protein: CASSLAWDRASPLHF.

The table lists this clone with a few counts. The chain combines TRBV9 with TRBJ1-1; D perhaps matches TRBD1 (6 bases). The CDR3 loop spans 12 amino acids. Germline-derived CDR1 and CDR2 are SGDLS and YYNGEE. V dropped 4 bases and J dropped 8 bases, with 12 bases sitting between them. This CDR3 is CASSSPGTEAFF. As DNA, the CDR3 is TGTGCCAGCAGCTCCCCCGGGACAGAAGCTTTCTTT.

This clone was recorded only once. The rearrangement joins TRBV6-5 to TRBJ1-3; 7 bases match TRBD1. V lost 2 bases, J lost 2 bases, and 3 bases stayed unmatched. The CDR3 covers 15 residues. Per the germline V gene, CDR1 is MNHEY and CDR2 is SVGAGI. The CDR3 region has the DNA TGTGCCAGCAGTTACGTGGGACAGCCTGGAAACACCATATATTTT. The encoded protein is CASSYVGQPGNTIYF.

In its sample, this clone was seen once. CDR3 protein: CASSDRGTGLQETQYF. DNA for the CDR3: TGTGCCAGCAGTGATCGGGGGACAGGCCTCCAAGAGACCCAGTACTTC. V and J are TRBV2 and TRBJ2-5; TRBD1 agrees at 8 bases. The CDR3 covers 16 residues. The germline CDR1 and CDR2 sequences are SNHLY and FYNNEI. The trim removed 3 bases at V and 1 base at J, leaving 7 bases unmatched. Full variable domain (missing parts from reference TRBV2 and TRBJ2-5): EPEVTQTPSHQVTQMGQEVILRCVPISNHLYFYWYRQILGQKVEFLVSFYNNEISEKSEIFDDQFSVERPDGSNFTLKIRSTKLEDSAMYFCASSDRGTGLQETQYFGPGTRLLVL.

CDR3 sequence reads: CASSLNPGQGYEQYF. CDR3 DNA sequence: TGCGCCAGCAGCTTGAACCCGGGACAGGGATACGAGCAGTACTTC. This rearrangement joins TRBV5-1 to TRBJ2-7; TRBD1 agrees at 9 bases. Germline values: CDR1 SGHRS, CDR2 YFSETQ. The CDR3 sequence is 15 residues long. The ends lost 1 base at V and 4 bases at J; junction bases unmatched: 6.